The 22 T cell receptor beta chains below were found in one sample sequenced in a study of control samples from healthy donors and cancer patients. Produced via immunoSEQ multiplex PCR; TCRdb's table is partial and in-frame only. The table has around 160,000 clones, 93% seen once; the top ten hold more than 4.5%. The specimen was blood. These receptors were collected from a man aged 18 to 29 in good health.

The chain uses TRBV6-4 and TRBJ2-1; D tentatively fits TRBD1 or TRBD2 (6 bases each). From germline, CDR1 is MRHNA and CDR2 SNTAGT. The ends were cut back, 2 bases at V and 8 bases at J, with 13 bases in the middle. CDR3 length: 14 amino acids. CDR3 sequence: CASSDEGGGYEQFF. As DNA, the CDR3 is TGTGCCAGCAGTGACGAAGGAGGGGGGTATGAGCAGTTCTTC.

This chain uses TRBV7-9 with TRBJ2-7; D is unclear. The germline CDR1 and CDR2 sequences are SEHNR and FQNEAQ (reference sequence). Trimming removed 6 bases from V and 4 bases from J, with 7 bases in between. The CDR3 sequence is 11 residues long. The CDR3 DNA is TGTGCCAGCAGTCGTCAGTACGAGCAGTACTTC. Encoded protein: CASSRQYEQYF.

This chain's CDR3 is CASSPPGQKFNEQFF. The DNA of the CDR3 is TGTGCCAGCAGCCCTCCCGGACAGAAGTTCAATGAGCAGTTCTTC. The V call is TRBV9, the J call TRBJ2-1, with a possible D match to TRBD1 (6 bases). Per the germline V gene, CDR1 is SGDLS and CDR2 is YYNGEE. Trimming took 4 bases from V and 6 from J, leaving 17 bases between them. The CDR3 consists of 15 residues.

This sequence joins TRBV6-5 and TRBJ1-2; TRBD1 matches at 8 bases. This CDR3 contains 15 residues. The V gene end was trimmed by 2 bases and the J gene end by 0 bases; junction bases not matched to a gene: 2. CDR1 is MNHEY, CDR2 SVGAGI, per germline. The CDR3 loop is CASSYGQGPNYGYTF. The CDR3 DNA follows: TGTGCCAGCAGTTACGGACAGGGCCCTAACTATGGCTACACCTTC.

The V and J genes are TRBV25-1 and TRBJ2-7; possible D gene TRBD1, 6 bases. The CDR3 totals 16 residues. Germline loops: CDR1 MGHDK, CDR2 SYGVNS. The ends were cut back, 10 bases at V and 1 base at J, with 23 bases in the middle. CDR3 region: CATEDSDQPRSYEQYF. The DNA of the CDR3 is TGTGCCACCGAGGACAGTGACCAGCCTCGTTCCTACGAGCAGTACTTC.

V usage is TRBV5-6 and J usage is TRBJ1-5, with 7 positions matching TRBD1. Germline V gene lookup returns CDR1 SGHDT and CDR2 YYEEEE. V shed 0 bases, J shed 4 bases, and the junction held 4 bases outside the gene matches. CDR3 size: 15 residues. The CDR3 coding sequence is TGTGCCAGCAGCTTGGGGACAGGCTCAAATCAGCCCCAGCATTTT. Its protein product is CASSLGTGSNQPQHF. Using reference TRBV5-6 and TRBJ1-5 for the parts outside the CDR3, the full variable domain is DAGVTQSPTHLIKTRGQQVTLRCSPKSGHDTVSWYQQALGQGPQFIFQYYEEEERQRGNFPDRFSGHQFPNYSSELNVNALLLGDSALYLCASSLGTGSNQPQHFGDGTRLSIL.

CDR3 amino acids: CASSLTGTLGGYTF. The CDR3 DNA follows: TGCGCCAGCAGCCTTACCGGGACCCTCGGGGGCTACACCTTC. The chain links TRBV4-1 to TRBJ1-2; D may be TRBD1 (5 bases). Germline V gives CDR1 MGHRA, CDR2 YSYEKL. V was cut by 4 bases and J by 8 bases, with 17 bases left in between. CDR3 length: 14 residues.

The V call is TRBV10-3, the J call TRBJ1-1; D unresolved. The CDR3 sequence is 12 residues long. The germline V and J ends were trimmed by 5 bases and 7 bases, with 11 bases remaining between them. CDR1 is ENHRY and CDR2 is SYGVKD in the germline V gene. The CDR3 nucleotides read TGTGCCATCAGTTTGACGGAAGTTGAAGCTTTCTTT. It is translated as CAISLTEVEAFF.

This clone was found once. The genes are TRBV7-2 and TRBJ1-5; D ambiguous. Trimming took off 3 bases at V and 5 bases at J, with 11 bases between the two ends. Looked up from germline, CDR1 is SGHTA and CDR2 is FQGNSA. The CDR3 totals 14 residues. In DNA, the CDR3 is TGTGCCAGCAGCTTCGGGGTATTGGATCAGCCCCAGCATTTT. Protein product: CASSFGVLDQPQHF.

This chain connects TRBV28 to TRBJ2-7; tentative D call: TRBD2 (5 bases). The CDR3 length is 15 residues. Trimming cost V 5 bases and J 2 bases, with 16 bases left between them. Germline V CDR1 and CDR2: MDHEN, SYDVKM. The DNA for the CDR3 is TGTGCCAGCAGTCCCACCCCCGGGGTAACCTACGAGCAGTACTTC. Translating gives CASSPTPGVTYEQYF. The full variable domain, its missing parts supplied by reference TRBV28 and TRBJ2-7, is DVKVTQSSRYLVKRTGEKVFLECVQDMDHENMFWYRQDPGLGLRLIYFSYDVKMKEKGDIPEGYSVSREKKERFSLILESASTNQTSMYLCASSPTPGVTYEQYFGPGTRLTVT.

The chain couples TRBV9 to TRBJ2-1; D gene ambiguous. The CDR3 is 14 residues long. Trimming removed 6 bases at V and 2 bases at J, with 12 bases between. The germline V gene encodes CDR1 SGDLS and CDR2 YYNGEE. CDR3 sequence: CASTIGPTYNEQFF. CDR3 DNA sequence: TGTGCCAGCACCATCGGACCAACCTACAATGAGCAGTTCTTC.

The chain has TRBV27 and TRBJ2-2, with unresolved D. This CDR3 spans 14 amino acids. The V and J ends lost 8 bases and 4 bases respectively, with 14 bases between them. CDR1 and CDR2 (germline): MNHEY, SMNVEV (reference sequence). The chain's CDR3 is CASAQRITTGELFF. The CDR3 DNA reads as TGTGCCAGCGCACAGCGAATAACCACCGGGGAGCTGTTTTTT.

The chain recombines TRBV4-1 with TRBJ1-5; tentative D call: TRBD1 (5 bases). The CDR3 has 12 amino acids. Trimming took off 0 bases at V and 9 bases at J, with 6 bases between the two ends. The germline V gene has CDR1 MGHRA and CDR2 YSYEKL. CDR3 protein: CASSQDGGPQHF. Written as DNA, the CDR3 is TGCGCCAGCAGCCAAGATGGGGGGCCCCAGCATTTT.

The chain employs TRBV30 and TRBJ1-4; D remains ambiguous. The CDR3 runs to 14 residues. Trimming took off 0 bases at V and 3 bases at J, with 8 bases between the two ends. Germline assignment: CDR1 GTSNPN and CDR2 SVGIG (reference sequence). The DNA for the CDR3 is TGTGCCTGGAGTGTTTTGGGTTCTAATGAAAAACTGTTTTTT. Its translation: CAWSVLGSNEKLFF.

The chain carries TRBV13 and TRBJ2-6; D ambiguous. Germline loops: CDR1 PRHDT, CDR2 FYEKMQ (reference sequence). V was shortened by 3 bases and J by 0 bases, with 6 bases between the two germline ends. The CDR3 is 15 amino acids. The CDR3 protein is CASSFYYSGANVLTF. CDR3 nucleotide sequence: TGTGCCAGCAGCTTTTACTACTCTGGGGCCAACGTCCTGACTTTC.

A remark on this clone: Other nucleotide sequences in the sample specify the same CDR3. The chain is built from TRBV28 and TRBJ1-5, with D perhaps matching TRBD1 (5 bases). Germline CDR1 MDHEN, CDR2 SYDVKM. The CDR3 is made up of 14 amino acids. Trimming took 2 bases from V and 2 from J, leaving 7 bases between them. The CDR3 nucleotides are TGTGCCAGCAGTTTAGGAGGGGGCAATCAGCCCCAGCATTTT. It encodes CASSLGGGNQPQHF. Full variable domain (remainder filled in from reference TRBV28 and TRBJ1-5): DVKVTQSSRYLVKRTGEKVFLECVQDMDHENMFWYRQDPGLGLRLIYFSYDVKMKEKGDIPEGYSVSREKKERFSLILESASTNQTSMYLCASSLGGGNQPQHFGDGTRLSIL.

V usage is TRBV5-4 and J usage is TRBJ1-6; unclear D gene. V lost 0 bases, J lost 9 bases, and 16 bases lay in between. The CDR3 totals 16 residues. Germline V lookup: CDR1 SGHNT, CDR2 YYREEE (reference sequence). In DNA, the CDR3 is TGTGCCAGCAGCTTGGAGGCAGAGAGGGCCCTTTCACCCCTCCACTTT. It translates to CASSLEAERALSPLHF.

The CDR3 bases are TGCGCCAGCAGCCAAGAGGTCCAAGTGGACTTCTATGGCTACACCTTC. This translates into CASSQEVQVDFYGYTF. V usage is TRBV4-3 and J usage is TRBJ1-2; D not resolved. Germline CDR1 is LGHNA and CDR2 is YSLEER. CDR3 length: 16 residues. The germline V and J ends were trimmed by 0 bases and 4 bases, with 15 bases remaining between them.

The genes are TRBV16 and TRBJ1-3; D ambiguous. Trimming pared 0 bases from V and 3 bases from J, leaving 6 bases between. Germline lookup yields CDR1 KGHSY and CDR2 FQNENV. The CDR3 is 14 residues long. The CDR3 DNA sequence: TGTGCCAGCAGCCAATCGACAAGTGGAAACACCATATATTTT. Its protein is CASSQSTSGNTIYF.

The gene calls are TRBV19 and TRBJ1-1; D is unresolved. Germline assignment: CDR1 LNHDA and CDR2 SQIVND (reference sequence). V gave up 7 bases and J gave up 1 base, with 16 bases separating them. The CDR3 length is 15 residues. The CDR3 loop reads CASTAAGDPNTEAFF. CDR3 nucleotide sequence: TGTGCCAGTACTGCAGCTGGGGATCCGAACACTGAAGCTTTCTTT.

The chain couples TRBV5-6 to TRBJ2-5; perhaps TRBD1 as D (6 bases). Germline V gene lookup returns CDR1 SGHDT and CDR2 YYEEEE. The CDR3 runs to 13 residues. V dropped 4 bases and J dropped 1 base, with 8 bases sitting between them. The chain's CDR3 is CASSPDSQETQYF. As DNA, the CDR3 is TGTGCCAGCAGCCCGGACAGCCAAGAGACCCAGTACTTC.

Points on this clone: Different DNA sequences within this sample yield the same CDR3. The CDR3 bases are TGCGCCAGCAGCTTGGGCTACGAGCAGTACTTC. The encoded protein is CASSLGYEQYF. V and J are TRBV5-1 and TRBJ2-7, with D unclear. Trimming removed 0 bases at V and 3 bases at J, with 1 base between. Per germline, CDR1 SGHRS and CDR2 YFSETQ. There are 11 residues in the CDR3.